The rows below give T cell receptor beta chains drawn from one sample of a study of cytomegalovirus exposure and HLA in healthy donors. Only in-frame clones appear in the TCRdb table, and some are missing; sequencing was by immunoSEQ multiplex PCR. The profile shows about 150,000 clones, approximately 71% of them singletons. Material: PBMCs. The origin of the receptors is a man between 25 and 39 years old in good health and CMV-seronegative. Both conserved end residues are part of each CDR3. The D gene is left open where the match is weak. Only some rows state a clone size, as once, few, many or a class for expanded clones.

len,d_gene,j_gene,abundance,v_gene,CDR3nt,CDR3aa
14,-,TRBJ2-1,-,TRBV5-1,TGCGCCAGCAGACGGACAGTAGCCTACAATGAGCAGTTCTTC,CASRRTVAYNEQFF
13,-,TRBJ2-7,-,TRBV7-9,TGTGCCAGCAGCTTAACAGCCCTCTACGAGCAGTACTTC,CASSLTALYEQYF
14,TRBD2,TRBJ2-3,few,TRBV15,TGTGCCACCAGGGGCGGACTAGCGGCAGATACGCAGTATTTT,CATRGGLAADTQYF
13,-,TRBJ2-3,-,TRBV5-4,TGTGCCAGCAGCTTGATCGGGACAGATACGCAGTATTTT,CASSLIGTDTQYF
14,TRBD2,TRBJ2-5,-,TRBV5-4,TGTGCCAGCAGTCAAGGACTAGCGGAAGAGACCCAGTACTTC,CASSQGLAEETQYF
18,TRBD2,TRBJ2-3,-,TRBV7-6,TGTGCCAGCAGCAGGCTAGCGGGAGATTACGCTAGCACAGATACGCAGTATTTT,CASSRLAGDYASTDTQYF
16,TRBD2,TRBJ2-7,-,TRBV9,TGTGCCAGCAGCGTAGGAGCTAGCGGGATCCTGAGAGAGCAGTACTTC,CASSVGASGILREQYF
13,-,TRBJ2-1,-,TRBV9,TGTGCCAGCAGCGCCAGGACAGAAAATGAGCAGTTCTTC,CASSARTENEQFF
16,TRBD2,TRBJ2-7,-,TRBV11-2,TGTGCCAGCAGCTTCGTGTTACTAGCGGACACCTACGAGCAGTACTTC,CASSFVLLADTYEQYF
15,TRBD2,TRBJ2-1,-,TRBV10-1,TGCGCCAGCAGTATCACGGGACTAGCGGGAGAAGAGCAGTTCTTC,CASSITGLAGEEQFF
12,-,TRBJ2-2,-,TRBV7-9,TGTGCCAGCAACCTGGCCCCCGGGGAGCTGTTTTTT,CASNLAPGELFF
13,-,TRBJ1-3,-,TRBV30,TGTGCCTCCCAGGGGCGGTCGGGAAACACCATATATTTT,CASQGRSGNTIYF
12,-,TRBJ1-1,-,TRBV7-9,TGTGCCAGCGTTTCCGGGGGCACTGAAGCTTTCTTT,CASVSGGTEAFF
15,-,TRBJ1-5,-,TRBV6-1,TGTGCCAGCAGTGAATTTTGGGGAGGCAATCAGCCCCAGCATTTT,CASSEFWGGNQPQHF
12,-,TRBJ1-1,-,TRBV14,TGTGCCAGCAGCCCACGGGACACTGAAGCTTTCTTT,CASSPRDTEAFF
11,-,TRBJ2-7,once,TRBV6-4,TGTGCCGGCCCTTCCCGCTACGAGCAGTACTTC,CAGPSRYEQYF
14,-,TRBJ1-1,few,TRBV4-1,TGCGCCAGCAGCCCGACGGAGTGGAACACTGAAGCTTTCTTT,CASSPTEWNTEAFF
15,TRBD1,TRBJ1-1,-,TRBV6-5,TGTGCCAGCAGATTAAAGGGACAGAGGTTCACTGAAGCTTTCTTT,CASRLKGQRFTEAFF
15,-,TRBJ1-1,-,TRBV27,TGTGCCAGCAGTTTAGCCGGGGGGGGTAACACTGAAGCTTTCTTT,CASSLAGGGNTEAFF
15,TRBD2,TRBJ2-1,-,TRBV28,TGTGCCAGCAGGGGGACTAGCGGTATCGACAATGAGCAGTTCTTC,CASRGTSGIDNEQFF
17,TRBD2,TRBJ2-5,-,TRBV2,TGTGCCAGCAGTCCCGGGACTAGCGGGAGGAGGCAAGAGACCCAGTACTTC,CASSPGTSGRRQETQYF
15,TRBD2,TRBJ2-2,-,TRBV4-1,TGCGCCAGCAGCCAAGAGGGGGGGATCACCGGGGAGCTGTTTTTT,CASSQEGGITGELFF
17,TRBD2,TRBJ2-1,-,TRBV4-1,TGCGCCAGCAGCCGAGCGGGACTAGCGGGTTTGTACAATGAGCAGTTCTTC,CASSRAGLAGLYNEQFF
14,-,TRBJ1-2,-,TRBV5-1,TGCGCCAGCAGCGGGGTGGGAGGGGAAGATGGCTACACCTTC,CASSGVGGEDGYTF
13,-,TRBJ2-7,-,TRBV29-1,TGCAGCGTGGGGGCAGGGAGCTCCTACGAGCAGTACTTC,CSVGAGSSYEQYF
16,-,TRBJ2-3,-,TRBV5-8,TGTGCCAGCAGCTTGGCCTTCGGCGGTAGCACAGATACGCAGTATTTT,CASSLAFGGSTDTQYF
13,-,TRBJ2-3,-,TRBV6-5,TGTGCCAGCAGGCTAGCGACTACAGATACGCAGTATTTT,CASRLATTDTQYF
16,TRBD1,TRBJ2-3,-,TRBV9,TGTGCCAGCAGCCTCCCGGGACAGGGCACCTCAGATACGCAGTATTTT,CASSLPGQGTSDTQYF
16,TRBD2,TRBJ2-1,-,TRBV6-1,TGTGCCAGCAGTGAAGCGGGTAGCGGGAGCTACAATGAGCAGTTCTTC,CASSEAGSGSYNEQFF
14,-,TRBJ2-6,-,TRBV18,TGTGCCAGCTCACCGGGGAGTGGGGCCAACGTCCTGACTTTC,CASSPGSGANVLTF
17,TRBD2,TRBJ2-7,-,TRBV9,TGTGCCAGCAGCGAAGGACTAGCGGGAGGGCCGTATTACGAGCAGTACTTC,CASSEGLAGGPYYEQYF
11,-,TRBJ2-7,-,TRBV5-8,TGTGCCAGCAGCTCCGCCTACGAGCAGTACTTC,CASSSAYEQYF
15,-,TRBJ2-1,-,TRBV13,TGTGCCAGCAGCTTAGAGGGGCCCCCCTACAATGAGCAGTTCTTC,CASSLEGPPYNEQFF
14,-,TRBJ1-5,-,TRBV2,TGTGCCTCTCGGGCGGGAGTTAGCAATCAGCCCCAGCATTTT,CASRAGVSNQPQHF
14,TRBD1,TRBJ1-5,-,TRBV4-1,TGCGCCAGCAGCCGCGGGACAGGGGACCAGCCCCAGCATTTT,CASSRGTGDQPQHF
11,-,TRBJ1-4,-,TRBV29-1,TGCAGCTTCTCCGCTAATGAAAAACTGTTTTTT,CSFSANEKLFF